This T cell receptor (beta chain) derives from a study of PD-L1 blockade in urothelial cancer. Turning to the study itself: Anywhere from 0 to 3 prior chemotherapy regimens had been received by patients.

The sample's time point: pretreatment peripheral blood. Disease in patients was locally advanced or metastatic urothelial carcinoma. Each patient gave between 1 and 8 samples, pretreatment and on-treatment. General study results and limits: Blood TCR clonality below the median before treatment was a predictor of better survival.

Sequenced by immunoSEQ multiplex PCR; TCRdb stores in-frame clones only, minus some. This sample carries tens of thousands of clones, roughly 84% of them seen once, and the ten largest clones take about a tenth. For this clone: What it binds is not known.

This CDR3 comprises 14 residues. CDR1 is MGHRA and CDR2 is YSYEKL in the germline V gene. J was trimmed by 0 bases and V by 5 bases; bases with no gene match: 4. This TCR derives from an older woman with urothelial cancer. The specimen comprised PBMCs, sampled around atezolizumab (anti-PD-L1) treatment. The chain combines TRBV4-1 with TRBJ2-7, with 7 bases aligning to TRBD2. CDR3 region: CASSFGGSSYEQYF. The CDR3 region has the DNA TGCGCCAGCAGCTTCGGGGGGAGCTCCTACGAGCAGTACTTC.